These 10 T cell receptor beta chains came from one sample sequenced in a study of blood T cell repertoires in COVID-19. Profiled with immunoSEQ multiplex PCR; TCRdb holds only in-frame clones, not every one. Of hundreds of thousands of clones in the sample, 84% were seen once. The sample consisted of peripheral blood. All receptors derive from a woman of 80 years or more with active or convalescent COVID-19.

The chain combines TRBV10-3 with TRBJ2-3; 14 positions match TRBD2. J was trimmed by 6 bases and V by 5 bases; bases with no gene match: 7. Germline CDR1 ENHRY, CDR2 SYGVKD. This CDR3 comprises 16 residues. CDR3 DNA: TGTGCCATCAGTACCGGGACTAGCGGGAGTTCGGATACGCAGTATTTT. Encoded protein: CAISTGTSGSSDTQYF.

The rearrangement links TRBV12-3 or TRBV12-4 to TRBJ1-2; 9 positions match TRBD1. V shed 5 bases and J 7 bases; nucleotides not matched to a gene: 5. The CDR3 extends over 13 amino acids. CDR3 nucleotides: TGTGCCAGCAGTCGGGGACAGGGCGGTGGCTACACCTTC. Translation: CASSRGQGGGYTF.

This chain joins TRBV6-5 and TRBJ1-2; 8 nucleotides line up with TRBD1. J was trimmed by 5 bases and V by 6 bases; bases with no gene match: 11. Germline V lookup: CDR1 MNHEY, CDR2 SVGAGI. CDR3 length equals 15 residues. CDR3 sequence (DNA): TGTGCCAGCAGGTACCTGGACAGGGCGTATTATGGCTACACCTTC. Residues: CASRYLDRAYYGYTF.

This clone was seen only once. The chain is built from TRBV11-1 and TRBJ1-1; a possible D gene is TRBD1 (5 bases). Germline CDR1 reads SGHAT; CDR2 reads FQDESV (reference sequence). V lost 1 base and J 5 bases, leaving 14 bases between the germline ends. This CDR3 comprises 15 residues. The CDR3 spells CASSLVPGMGTEAFF. CDR3 coding DNA: TGTGCCAGCAGCTTAGTCCCAGGGATGGGGACTGAAGCTTTCTTT.

The genes are TRBV15 and TRBJ1-4; TRBD1 matches 10 bases. The CDR3 runs 15 residues. V lost 6 bases, J lost 7 bases, and 8 bases stayed unmatched. Germline assignment: CDR1 LNHNV and CDR2 YYDKDF (reference sequence). The CDR3 reads CATRTRQGAVEKLFF. Written as DNA, the CDR3 is TGTGCCACCAGAACCAGACAGGGGGCGGTTGAAAAACTGTTTTTT.

The chain employs TRBV5-4 and TRBJ2-3, with TRBD2 matching 10 bases. The CDR3 has 15 residues. V lost 4 bases to trimming and J lost 4 bases; unmatched junction nucleotides: 6. The V gene's germline CDR1 is SGHNT and CDR2 YYREEE (reference sequence). The CDR3 is CASSTEREGADTQYF. As DNA, the CDR3 is TGTGCCAGCAGCACCGAGCGGGAGGGGGCAGATACGCAGTATTTT. Supplemented by reference TRBV5-4 and TRBJ2-3, the full variable domain reads ETGVTQSPTHLIKTRGQQVTLRCSSQSGHNTVSWYQQALGQGPQFIFQYYREEENGRGNFPPRFSGLQFPNYSSELNVNALELDDSALYLCASSTEREGADTQYFGPGTRLTVL.

The chain recombines TRBV6-5 with TRBJ2-1, with TRBD2 matching over 11 bases. The CDR3 sequence is 16 residues long. After removal of 4 bases from V and 4 bases from J, the junction contained 6 bases not matched to a gene. CDR1 and CDR2 from the germline V gene are MNHEY and SVGAGI. CDR3 loop: CASSSPLAGDYNEQFF. As DNA, the CDR3 is TGTGCCAGCAGTTCCCCACTAGCGGGGGATTACAATGAGCAGTTCTTC.

This chain connects TRBV7-9 to TRBJ1-4; possibly TRBD1 for D (5 bases). CDR3 length equals 15 residues. V lost 3 bases, J lost 8 bases, and 16 bases lay in between. Germline values: CDR1 SEHNR, CDR2 FQNEAQ (reference sequence). The CDR3 nucleotides read TGTGCCAGCAGCTTCAAAAGTACAGGAGGGGAAAAACTGTTTTTT. Its translation is CASSFKSTGGEKLFF.

CDR3 residues: CASSLGGATDTQYF. The CDR3 bases are TGTGCCAGCAGCTTAGGTGGGGCCACAGATACGCAGTATTTT. The chain has TRBV11-1 and TRBJ2-3; tentative D call: TRBD1 (5 bases). CDR3 length: 14 residues. CDR1 is SGHAT, CDR2 FQDESV, per germline (reference sequence). The V and J ends lost 1 base and 2 bases respectively, with 7 bases between them.

The CDR3 bases are TGTGCCAGCAGCTCCCGGGACAGACACACTGAAGCTTTCTTT. This sequence encodes CASSSRDRHTEAFF. The chain is built from TRBV11-2 and TRBJ1-1; TRBD1 matches at 7 bases. The V gene's germline CDR1 is SGHAT and CDR2 FQNNGV. V was clipped by 4 bases and J by 3 bases; unmatched bases: 5. This CDR3 contains 14 residues.